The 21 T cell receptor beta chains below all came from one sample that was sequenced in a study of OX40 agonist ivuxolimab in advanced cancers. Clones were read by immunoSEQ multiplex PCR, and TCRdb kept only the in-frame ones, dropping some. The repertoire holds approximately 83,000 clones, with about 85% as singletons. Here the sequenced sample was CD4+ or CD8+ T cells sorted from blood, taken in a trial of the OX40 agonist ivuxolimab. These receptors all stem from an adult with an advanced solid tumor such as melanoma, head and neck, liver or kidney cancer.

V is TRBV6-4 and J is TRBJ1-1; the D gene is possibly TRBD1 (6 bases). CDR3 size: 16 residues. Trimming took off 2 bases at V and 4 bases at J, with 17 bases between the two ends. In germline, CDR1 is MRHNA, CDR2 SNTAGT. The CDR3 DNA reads TGTGCCAGCAGTGACCCGACGGGGGCAGCTGGCACTGAAGCTTTCTTT. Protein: CASSDPTGAAGTEAFF.

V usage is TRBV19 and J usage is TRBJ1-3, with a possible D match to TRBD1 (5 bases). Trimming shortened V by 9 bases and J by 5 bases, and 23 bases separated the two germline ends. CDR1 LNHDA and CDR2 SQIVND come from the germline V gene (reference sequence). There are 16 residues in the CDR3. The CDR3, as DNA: TGTGCCAGCACGACTATAGACAGCGGGAGTCGAAACACCATATATTTT. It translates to CASTTIDSGSRNTIYF.

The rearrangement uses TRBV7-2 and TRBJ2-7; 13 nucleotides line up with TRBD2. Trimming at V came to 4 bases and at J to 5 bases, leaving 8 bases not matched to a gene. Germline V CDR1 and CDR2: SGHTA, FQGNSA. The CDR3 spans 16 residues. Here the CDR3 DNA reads TGTGCCAGCAGCTCCCCGGGACTAGCGGGATTACACGAGCAGTACTTC. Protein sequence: CASSSPGLAGLHEQYF.

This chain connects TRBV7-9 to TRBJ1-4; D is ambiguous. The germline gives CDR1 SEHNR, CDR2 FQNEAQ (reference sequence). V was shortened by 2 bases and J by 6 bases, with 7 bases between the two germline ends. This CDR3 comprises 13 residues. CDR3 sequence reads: CASSLPGHEKLFF. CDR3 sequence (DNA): TGTGCCAGCAGCTTACCAGGACATGAAAAACTGTTTTTT.

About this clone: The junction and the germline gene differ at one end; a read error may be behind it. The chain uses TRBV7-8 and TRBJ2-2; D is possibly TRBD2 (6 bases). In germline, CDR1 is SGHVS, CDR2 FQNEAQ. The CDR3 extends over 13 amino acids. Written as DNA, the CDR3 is TGTGCCAGCAGCCACGGGGGAGACCGGGGAGCTGTTTTT. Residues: CASSHGGDRGAVF.

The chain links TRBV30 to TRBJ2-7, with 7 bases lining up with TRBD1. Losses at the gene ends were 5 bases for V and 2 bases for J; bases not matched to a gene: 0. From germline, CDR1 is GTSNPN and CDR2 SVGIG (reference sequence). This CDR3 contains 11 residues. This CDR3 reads CAWGTAYEQYF. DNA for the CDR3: TGTGCCTGGGGGACAGCCTACGAGCAGTACTTC.

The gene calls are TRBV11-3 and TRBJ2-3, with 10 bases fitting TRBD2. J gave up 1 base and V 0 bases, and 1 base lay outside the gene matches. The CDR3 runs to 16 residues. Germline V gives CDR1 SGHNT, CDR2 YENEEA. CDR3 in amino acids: CASSLDTSGGTDTQYF. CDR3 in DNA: TGTGCCAGCAGCTTAGATACTAGCGGGGGCACAGATACGCAGTATTTT.

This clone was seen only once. This CDR3 is CASSQGPPRDYSYEQYF. CDR3 coding DNA: TGTGCCAGCAGCCAAGGGCCCCCCAGGGACTATTCCTACGAGCAGTACTTC. This chain connects TRBV4-2 to TRBJ2-7, with TRBD2 matching 7 bases. The J segment lost 1 base and the V segment lost 1 base, leaving 10 bases of the junction unmatched. The V gene's germline CDR1 is LGHNA and CDR2 YNFKEQ. The CDR3 covers 17 residues.

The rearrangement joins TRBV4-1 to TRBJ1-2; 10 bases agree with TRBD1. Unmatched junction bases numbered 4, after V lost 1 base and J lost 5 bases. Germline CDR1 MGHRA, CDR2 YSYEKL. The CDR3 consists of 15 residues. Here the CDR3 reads CASSQGGQGWYGYTF. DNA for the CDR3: TGCGCCAGCAGCCAAGGGGGACAGGGGTGGTATGGCTACACCTTC.

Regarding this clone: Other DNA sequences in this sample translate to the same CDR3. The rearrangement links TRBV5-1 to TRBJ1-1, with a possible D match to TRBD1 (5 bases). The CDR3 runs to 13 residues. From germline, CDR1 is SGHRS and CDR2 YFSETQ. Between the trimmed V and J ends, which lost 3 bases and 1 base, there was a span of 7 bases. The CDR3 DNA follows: TGCGCCAGCAGCTCGCAGGGGAACACTGAAGCTTTCTTT. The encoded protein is CASSSQGNTEAFF.

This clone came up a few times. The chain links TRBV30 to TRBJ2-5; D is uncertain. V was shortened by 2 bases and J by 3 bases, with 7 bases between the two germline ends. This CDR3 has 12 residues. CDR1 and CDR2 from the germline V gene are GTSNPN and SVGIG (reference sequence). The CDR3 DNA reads TGTGCCTGGAGTCGGTGGGAAGAGACCCAGTACTTC. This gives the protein CAWSRWEETQYF. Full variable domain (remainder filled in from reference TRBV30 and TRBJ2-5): SQTIHQWPATLVQPVGSPLSLECTVEGTSNPNLYWYRQAAGRGLQLLFYSVGIGQISSEVPQNLSASRPQDRQFILSSKKLLLSDSGFYLCAWSRWEETQYFGPGTRLLVL.

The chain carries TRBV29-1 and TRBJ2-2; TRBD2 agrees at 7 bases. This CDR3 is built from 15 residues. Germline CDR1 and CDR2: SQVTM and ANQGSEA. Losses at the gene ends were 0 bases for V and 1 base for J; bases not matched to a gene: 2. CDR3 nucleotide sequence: TGCAGCGTTGAAGATCCTAGCGGGAACACCGGGGAGCTGTTTTTT. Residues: CSVEDPSGNTGELFF.

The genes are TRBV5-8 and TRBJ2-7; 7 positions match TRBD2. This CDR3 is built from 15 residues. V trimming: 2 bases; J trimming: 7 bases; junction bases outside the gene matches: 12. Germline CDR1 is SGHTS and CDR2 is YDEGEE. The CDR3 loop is CASSLLGGGKGEQYF. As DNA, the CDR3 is TGTGCCAGCAGCTTACTCGGGGGAGGGAAAGGGGAGCAGTACTTC.

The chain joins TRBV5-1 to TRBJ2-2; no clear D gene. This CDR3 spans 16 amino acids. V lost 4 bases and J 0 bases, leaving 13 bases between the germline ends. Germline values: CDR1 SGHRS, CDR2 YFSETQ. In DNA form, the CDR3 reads TGCGCCAGCAGCGTGGACGTTAGTTCGAACACCGGGGAGCTGTTTTTT. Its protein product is CASSVDVSSNTGELFF. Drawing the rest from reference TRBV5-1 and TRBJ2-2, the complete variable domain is KAGVTQTPRYLIKTRGQQVTLSCSPISGHRSVSWYQQTPGQGLQFLFEYFSETQRNKGNFPGRFSGRQFSNSRSEMNVSTLELGDSALYLCASSVDVSSNTGELFFGEGSRLTVL.

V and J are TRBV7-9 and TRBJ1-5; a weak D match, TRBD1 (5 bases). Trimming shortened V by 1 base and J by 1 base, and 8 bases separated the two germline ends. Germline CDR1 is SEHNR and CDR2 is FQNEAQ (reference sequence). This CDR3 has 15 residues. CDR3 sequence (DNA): TGTGCCAGCAGCTTAGAACGGGGGAGCAATCAGCCCCAGCATTTT. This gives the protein CASSLERGSNQPQHF.

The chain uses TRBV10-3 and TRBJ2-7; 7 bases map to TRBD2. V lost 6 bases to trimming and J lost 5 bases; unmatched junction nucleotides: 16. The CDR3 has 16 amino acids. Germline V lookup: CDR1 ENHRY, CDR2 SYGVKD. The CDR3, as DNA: TGTGCCATCAGCCCCGCGGGGAGGGAGCAGGGTAACGAGCAGTACTTC. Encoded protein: CAISPAGREQGNEQYF.

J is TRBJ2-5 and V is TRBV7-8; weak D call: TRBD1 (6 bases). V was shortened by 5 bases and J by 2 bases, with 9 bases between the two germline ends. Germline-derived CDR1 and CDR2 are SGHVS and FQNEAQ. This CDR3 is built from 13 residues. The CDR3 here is CASSPGQQETQYF. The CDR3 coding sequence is TGTGCCAGCAGCCCCGGACAGCAAGAGACCCAGTACTTC.

The CDR3 DNA sequence: TGTGCCAGCAGCCAAGCTGGACAGGGCGACACTGAAGCTTTCTTT. It codes for CASSQAGQGDTEAFF. The chain is built from TRBV4-2 and TRBJ1-1; TRBD1 agrees at 8 bases. Germline trimming cut 1 base from V and 3 bases from J; bases unmatched to any gene: 4. The CDR3 loop spans 15 amino acids. From germline, CDR1 is LGHNA and CDR2 YNFKEQ.

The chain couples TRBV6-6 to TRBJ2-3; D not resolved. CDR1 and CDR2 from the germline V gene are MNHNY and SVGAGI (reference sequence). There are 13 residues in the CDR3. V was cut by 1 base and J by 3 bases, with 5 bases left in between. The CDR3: CASSYLETDTQYF. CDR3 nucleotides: TGTGCCAGCAGTTACTTAGAGACAGATACGCAGTATTTT.

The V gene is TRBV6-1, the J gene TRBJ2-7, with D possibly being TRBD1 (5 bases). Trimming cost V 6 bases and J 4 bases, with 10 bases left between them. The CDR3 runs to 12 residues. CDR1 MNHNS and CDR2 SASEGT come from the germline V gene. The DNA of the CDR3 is TGTGCCAGCAGATCCCAGGGTTACGAGCAGTACTTC. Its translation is CASRSQGYEQYF.

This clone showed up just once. The CDR3 DNA reads as TGTGCCAGTAGCGGGGACCCCCCAGGGGAATCACCCCTCCACTTT. Its protein product is CASSGDPPGESPLHF. The chain has TRBV19 and TRBJ1-6, with a weak D call TRBD1 (6 bases). Germline loops: CDR1 LNHDA, CDR2 SQIVND (reference sequence). CDR3 length: 15 amino acids. Trimming removed 6 bases from V and 10 bases from J, with 19 bases in between.